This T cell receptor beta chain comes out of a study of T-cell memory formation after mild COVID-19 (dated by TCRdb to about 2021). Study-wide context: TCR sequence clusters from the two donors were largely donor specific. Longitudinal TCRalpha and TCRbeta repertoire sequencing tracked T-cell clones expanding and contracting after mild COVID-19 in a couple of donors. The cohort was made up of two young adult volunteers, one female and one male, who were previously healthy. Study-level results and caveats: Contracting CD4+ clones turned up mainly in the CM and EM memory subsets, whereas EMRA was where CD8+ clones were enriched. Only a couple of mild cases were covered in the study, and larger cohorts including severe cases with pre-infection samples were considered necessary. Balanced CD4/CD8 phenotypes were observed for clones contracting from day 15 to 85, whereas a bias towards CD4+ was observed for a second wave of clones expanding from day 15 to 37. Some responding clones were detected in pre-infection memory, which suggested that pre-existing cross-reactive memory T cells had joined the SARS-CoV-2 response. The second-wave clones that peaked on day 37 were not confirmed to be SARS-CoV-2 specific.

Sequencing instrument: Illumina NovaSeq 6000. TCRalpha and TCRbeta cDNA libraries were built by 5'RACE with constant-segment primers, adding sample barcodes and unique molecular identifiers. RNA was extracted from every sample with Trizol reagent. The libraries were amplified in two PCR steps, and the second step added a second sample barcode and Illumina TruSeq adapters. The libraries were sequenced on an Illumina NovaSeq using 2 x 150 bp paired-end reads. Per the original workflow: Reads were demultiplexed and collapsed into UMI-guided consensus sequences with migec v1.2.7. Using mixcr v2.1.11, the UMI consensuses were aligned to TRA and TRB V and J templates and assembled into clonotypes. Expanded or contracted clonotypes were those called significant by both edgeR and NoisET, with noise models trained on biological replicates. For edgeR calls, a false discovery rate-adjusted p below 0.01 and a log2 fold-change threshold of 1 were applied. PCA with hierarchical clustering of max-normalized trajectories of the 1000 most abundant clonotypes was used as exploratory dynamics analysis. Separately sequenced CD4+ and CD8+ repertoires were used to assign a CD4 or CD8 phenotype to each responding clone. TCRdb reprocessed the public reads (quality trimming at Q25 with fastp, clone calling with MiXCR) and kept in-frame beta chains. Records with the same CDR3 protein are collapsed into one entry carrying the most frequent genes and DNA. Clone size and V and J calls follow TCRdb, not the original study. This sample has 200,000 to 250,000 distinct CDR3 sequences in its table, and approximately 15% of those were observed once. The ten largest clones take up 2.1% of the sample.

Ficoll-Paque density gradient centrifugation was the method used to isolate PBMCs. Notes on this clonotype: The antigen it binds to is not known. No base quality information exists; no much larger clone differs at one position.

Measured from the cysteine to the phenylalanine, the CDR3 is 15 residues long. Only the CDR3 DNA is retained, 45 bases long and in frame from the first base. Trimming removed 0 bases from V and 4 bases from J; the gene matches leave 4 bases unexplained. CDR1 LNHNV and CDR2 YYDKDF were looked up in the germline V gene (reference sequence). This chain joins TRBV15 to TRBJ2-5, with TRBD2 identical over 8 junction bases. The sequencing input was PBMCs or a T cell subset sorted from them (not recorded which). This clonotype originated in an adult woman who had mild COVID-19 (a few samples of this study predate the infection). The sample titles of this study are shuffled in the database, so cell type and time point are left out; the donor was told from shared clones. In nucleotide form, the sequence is TGTGCCACCAGCAGAGAGCGGCTAGCGGGAGAGACCCAGTACTTC. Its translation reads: CATSRERLAGETQYF.